These T cell receptor beta chains were read from a single sample in a study of vaccination effects on CD4 cells after COVID-19. Their specific antigens are unknown. Using immunoSEQ multiplex PCR, the repertoire was profiled, and TCRdb retains in-frame clones only, with some absent. Of some 15,000 clones listed, 60% to 85% are singletons. The specimen was CD4+ T cells from PBMCs cultured with HCoV-NL63 spike peptides, collected after COVID-19 vaccination. Every receptor here comes from a human donor who had a prior SARS-CoV-2 infection. Both conserved end residues are part of each CDR3. The order of the fields is J gene, V gene, clone size, D gene, CDR3 DNA, CDR3 protein. A D gene is named only where the DNA matches it firmly. Expanded clones get a size class; other rows say once, few or many, or leave the size out.

>TRBJ2-7|TRBV9|-|-
TGTGCCAGCAGCGTACAGCCTAGCGTTTACGAGCAGTACTTC
CASSVQPSVYEQYF
>TRBJ1-6|TRBV3-1/TRBV3-2|-|-
TGTGCCAGCAGCCAAGCCCAGTCACCCCTCCACTTT
CASSQAQSPLHF
>TRBJ1-5|TRBV19|-|TRBD1
TGTGCCAGTAGTAAGGACAGGGATCAGCCCCAGCATTTT
CASSKDRDQPQHF
>TRBJ1-2|TRBV7-9|-|TRBD1
TGTGCCAGCAGCTTAGGACAGGGGGACTATGGCTACACCTTC
CASSLGQGDYGYTF
>TRBJ1-2|TRBV30|large|-
TGTGCCTGGAGTGTTTCGTCGAGCTATGGCTACACCTTC
CAWSVSSSYGYTF
>TRBJ1-1|TRBV5-5|medium-sized|-
TGTGCCAGCAGCTTGGAATGGGGCGGGGGCACTGAAGCTTTCTTT
CASSLEWGGGTEAFF
>TRBJ2-5|TRBV2|-|-
TGTGCCAGCAGTCCTTACAGGGGGGGCCAAGAGACCCAGTACTTC
CASSPYRGGQETQYF
>TRBJ1-4|TRBV29-1|-|-
TGCAGCGTCATTATTGGGGGCCGGGTCGATGAAAAACTGTTTTTT
CSVIIGGRVDEKLFF
>TRBJ1-6|TRBV19|-|-
TGTGCCAGTAGTATCTCAGCCTTTACGGTGAATTCACCCCTCCACTTT
CASSISAFTVNSPLHF
>TRBJ1-1|TRBV5-1|-|TRBD1
TGCGCCAGCAGCGGGGGGTCGGGGGACAGAACTGAAGCTTTCTTT
CASSGGSGDRTEAFF
>TRBJ2-5|TRBV5-1|-|TRBD2
TGCGCCAGCAGCTTTATACCGACTAGCGGGAGTCTTGAGACCCAGTACTTC
CASSFIPTSGSLETQYF
>TRBJ2-7|TRBV6-5|-|TRBD1
TGTGCCACACAGCGGACAGGGGCCCACGAGCAGTACTTC
CATQRTGAHEQYF
>TRBJ1-3|TRBV18|-|-
TGTGCCAGCTCTCTAGAGCACGGGAGCTCTGGAAACACCATATATTTT
CASSLEHGSSGNTIYF
>TRBJ2-2|TRBV5-6|-|TRBD1
TGTGCCAGCAGTCGACAGGGGGACACCGGGGAGCTGTTTTTT
CASSRQGDTGELFF
>TRBJ2-7|TRBV7-2|-|TRBD2
TGTGCCAGCAGCCCCCCCAGCGGGAGGGTCTACGAGCAGTACTTC
CASSPPSGRVYEQYF
>TRBJ1-2|TRBV18|-|-
TGTGCCAGCTCTCCAACAGTGGGGGAAAATGGCTACACCTTC
CASSPTVGENGYTF
>TRBJ1-2|TRBV6-1|-|-
TGTGCCAGCAGTGAAGCCCGGGGTAGAAGCTATGGCTACACCTTC
CASSEARGRSYGYTF
>TRBJ2-1|TRBV5-1|-|TRBD2
TGCGCCAGCAGCTTTGGGCTAGCGGGGGGGGGCTACAATGAGCAGTTCTTC
CASSFGLAGGGYNEQFF